The 27 T cell receptor beta chains listed next were all sequenced from one sample in a study of blood T cells in healthy people across ages. Primers used in a second PCR of roughly 7 to 11 cycles were a sample-barcoded 5' primer and a J-beta primer mix. TCRdb passed the 5' RACE reads through MiXCR, listing each CDR3 protein once. The profile covers about 1.4 million distinct CDR3 sequences, with roughly 64% appearing a single time and 5% to 7% taken by the ten largest. The sample taken for sequencing was blood. The receptors here all came from a man aged 18 to 29 in good health.

As for this clonotype: At one of its ends the junction is not consistent with the germline gene, which may arise from a read error. Here the CDR3 reads CASSQGPGANEQLF. CDR3 bases: TGTGCCAGCAGCCAAGGACCGGGAGCAAATGAGCAGCTCTTC. The V and J genes are TRBV4-2 and TRBJ2-7, with D tentatively TRBD2 (6 bases). The CDR3 contains 14 residues. CDR1 LGHNA and CDR2 YNFKEQ come from the germline V gene.

This clonotype was seen a handful of times. CDR3 bases: TGTGCCAGCAGCCAACTAGGTCGTATTAGCACAGATACGCAGTATTTT. This encodes CASSQLGRISTDTQYF. The J gene is TRBJ2-3, the V gene TRBV4-2; D is uncertain. The V end was cut by 2 bases, the J end by 0 bases, with 12 bases between. The CDR3 contains 16 residues. In germline, CDR1 is LGHNA, CDR2 YNFKEQ.

Regarding this clonotype: Germline and junction disagree at one end, which may indicate a read error. V and J are TRBV7-9 and TRBJ2-1; 12 nucleotides agree with TRBD2. The CDR3 is made up of 17 amino acids. The germline gives CDR1 SEHNR, CDR2 FQNEAQ (reference sequence). DNA for the CDR3: TGTGCCAGCAGCAATCTAGCGGGGGGGCCCTCCCACAATGAGCAGTTCTTC. Its protein is CASSNLAGGPSHNEQFF.

The chain employs TRBV6-5 and TRBJ2-2; D uncertain. Trimming pared 2 bases from V and 6 bases from J, leaving 7 bases between. The CDR3 loop spans 13 amino acids. Germline V gene lookup returns CDR1 MNHEY and CDR2 SVGAGI. The CDR3 loop is CASSYMLAGELFF. CDR3 DNA: TGTGCCAGCAGTTACATGCTCGCCGGGGAGCTGTTTTTT.

This clonotype was seen a few times. The rearrangement joins TRBV7-9 to TRBJ1-2; D possibly corresponds to TRBD1 (5 bases). V gave up 6 bases and J gave up 5 bases, with 13 bases separating them. The CDR3 contains 13 residues. Germline lookup yields CDR1 SEHNR and CDR2 FQNEAQ (reference sequence). CDR3 nucleotide sequence: TGTGCCAGCAGACCTTCAGGGTTATATGGCTACACCTTC. Its protein product is CASRPSGLYGYTF.

The J gene is TRBJ2-1, the V gene TRBV10-3, with TRBD2 matching 9 bases. Germline-derived CDR1 and CDR2 are ENHRY and SYGVKD. CDR3 size: 16 residues. V lost 0 bases, J lost 8 bases, and 8 bases stayed unmatched. CDR3 in amino acids: CAISESSGLAIDEQFF. In nucleotides, the CDR3 is TGTGCCATCAGTGAGTCGTCAGGACTAGCGATCGATGAGCAGTTCTTC.

Only a few counts were recorded for this clonotype. The genes are TRBV20-1 and TRBJ2-5; TRBD2 matches at 8 bases. The V and J ends lost 2 bases and 2 bases, in that order; junction bases with no gene match: 13. CDR1 is DFQATT and CDR2 is SNEGSKA in the germline V gene (reference sequence). This CDR3 region has 17 residues. The CDR3 spells CSARLQTQREIQETQYF. Written as DNA, the CDR3 is TGCAGTGCTAGACTTCAAACCCAGCGGGAGATACAAGAGACCCAGTACTTC.

The chain links TRBV6-1 to TRBJ1-2; D ambiguous. The germline V gene encodes CDR1 MNHNS and CDR2 SASEGT. The CDR3 has 13 residues. V lost 4 bases and J 5 bases, leaving 11 bases between the germline ends. CDR3 nucleotide sequence: TGTGCCAGCAGTGTTTCCCAGCTTTATGGCTACACCTTC. It yields the protein CASSVSQLYGYTF.

A remark on this clonotype: The junction does not match germline at one end; this may be a read error. The CDR3 spells CASNVGGSWNNEQFF. Written as DNA, the CDR3 is TGTGCCAGCAACGTAGGGGGCTCTTGGAACAATGAGCAGTTCTTC. This chain joins TRBV9 and TRBJ2-1; 7 bases are shared with TRBD1. The V gene's germline CDR1 is SGDLS and CDR2 YYNGEE. The CDR3 is 15 amino acids.

The chain joins TRBV7-2 to TRBJ1-4, with TRBD1 identical over 7 bases. This CDR3 contains 15 residues. Germline V lookup: CDR1 SGHTA, CDR2 FQGNSA. Trimming cost V 5 bases and J 8 bases; bases outside gene matches: 11. This CDR3 reads CASSPAGTEYEKLFF. Written as DNA, the CDR3 is TGTGCCAGCAGCCCCGCCGGGACAGAATACGAAAAACTGTTTTTT.

This clonotype was detected only a few times. The chain is built from TRBV2 and TRBJ2-1; 8 positions match TRBD2. This CDR3 has 15 residues. J was trimmed by 5 bases and V by 1 base; bases with no gene match: 4. Germline V lookup: CDR1 SNHLY, CDR2 FYNNEI. The CDR3 DNA is TGTGCCAGCAGTGAAGAACTAGCGGATAACAATGAGCAGTTCTTC. It specifies CASSEELADNNEQFF.

This clonotype was detected only once. Germline is not matched at one junction end, which may reflect a read error. The J gene is TRBJ1-2, the V gene TRBV27, with 10 bases aligning to TRBD1. Germline values: CDR1 MNHEY, CDR2 SMNVEV (reference sequence). The CDR3 runs 14 residues. The CDR3 here is CASRGQGGVYDYTF. CDR3 DNA: TGTGCCAGCCGAGGACAGGGGGGGGTGTATGACTACACCTTC.

The gene calls are TRBV7-2 and TRBJ1-5; the D is unclear. V lost 4 bases and J lost 4, with 11 bases in between. CDR1 and CDR2 (germline): SGHTA, FQGNSA. The CDR3 covers 14 residues. CDR3 sequence reads: CASSSGITNQPQHF. CDR3 in DNA: TGTGCCAGCAGCTCCGGGATAACAAATCAGCCCCAGCATTTT.

This clonotype occurred a few times. The genes are TRBV15 and TRBJ2-6; D uncertain. V was trimmed by 3 bases and J by 1 base, leaving 4 bases between them. The CDR3 is made up of 14 amino acids. CDR1 is LNHNV and CDR2 is YYDKDF in the germline V gene (reference sequence). Written as DNA, the CDR3 is TGTGCCACCAGCAGCCAATCTGGGGCCAACGTCCTGACTTTC. Its protein is CATSSQSGANVLTF.

This clonotype was recorded a few times. The rearrangement uses TRBV25-1 and TRBJ1-2; D remains unclear. The CDR3 runs to 11 residues. The germline gives CDR1 MGHDK, CDR2 SYGVNS. Trimming removed 7 bases at V and 7 bases at J, with 10 bases between. The CDR3 region has the DNA TGTGCCAGCAAAGAGGATTTTGGCTACACCTTC. This encodes CASKEDFGYTF.

The table lists this clonotype with a few counts. The chain couples TRBV29-1 to TRBJ1-1; D remains unclear. V was clipped by 4 bases and J by 8 bases, with 14 bases between them. CDR1 is SQVTM, CDR2 ANQGSEA, per germline. This CDR3 is 12 amino acids long. The CDR3 spells CSVVLEVGEAFF. CDR3 coding DNA: TGCAGCGTTGTCCTTGAGGTAGGGGAAGCTTTCTTT.

V usage is TRBV7-9 and J usage is TRBJ2-7, with D possibly TRBD1 on 5 matching bases. CDR3 size: 12 residues. Germline CDR1 reads SEHNR; CDR2 reads FQNEAQ (reference sequence). The germline V and J ends were trimmed by 3 bases and 6 bases, with 9 bases remaining between them. Written as DNA, the CDR3 is TGTGCCAGCAGCTTGGGGCTAACCGAGCAGTACTTC. Amino acid sequence: CASSLGLTEQYF.

The chain recombines TRBV20-1 with TRBJ2-1; perhaps D is TRBD1 or TRBD2 (5 bases each). This CDR3 has 14 amino acids. From germline, CDR1 is DFQATT and CDR2 SNEGSKA (reference sequence). The V gene lost 3 bases and the J gene lost 2 bases, with 11 bases spanning the gap. In DNA, the CDR3 is TGCAGTGCTAGCGGGGCCCCGGCCTACAATGAGCAGTTCTTC. Protein product: CSASGAPAYNEQFF.

There are a few counts of this clonotype. The chain combines TRBV7-2 with TRBJ2-7; D perhaps matches TRBD2 (6 bases). CDR1 is SGHTA and CDR2 is FQGNSA in the germline V gene. Trimming removed 3 bases at V and 5 bases at J, with 11 bases between. The CDR3 covers 13 residues. The CDR3: CASSLEGFNEQYF. The CDR3 DNA is TGTGCCAGCAGCTTGGAGGGGTTCAACGAGCAGTACTTC.

The V and J genes are TRBV4-1 and TRBJ2-3, with D perhaps TRBD2 (5 bases). The germline gives CDR1 MGHRA, CDR2 YSYEKL. V gave up 0 bases and J gave up 6 bases, with 13 bases separating them. The length of the CDR3 is 15 residues. DNA for the CDR3: TGCGCCAGCAGCCAAGAGGAGCAACCGGGGGATACGCAGTATTTT. Amino acids: CASSQEEQPGDTQYF.

This clonotype showed up just a few times. V usage is TRBV15 and J usage is TRBJ2-1; TRBD2 matches at 8 bases. The V and J ends lost 1 base and 7 bases, in that order; junction bases with no gene match: 3. There are 14 residues in the CDR3. Germline V CDR1 and CDR2: LNHNV, YYDKDF (reference sequence). The DNA of the CDR3 is TGTGCCACCAGCAGAGGCAGCGGGAGAAATGAGCAGTTCTTC. Protein sequence: CATSRGSGRNEQFF.

Here the CDR3 reads CASSPPDGEQYF. CDR3 sequence (DNA): TGTGCCAGCAGCCCCCCGGATGGCGAGCAGTACTTC. The chain uses TRBV27 and TRBJ2-7, with unresolved D. CDR1 and CDR2 from the germline V gene are MNHEY and SMNVEV (reference sequence). Trimming cost V 6 bases and J 6 bases, with 12 bases left between them. The CDR3 covers 12 residues.

This clonotype has just a few counts. The rearrangement joins TRBV5-1 to TRBJ1-2; D unclear. Between the trimmed V and J ends, which lost 4 bases and 8 bases, there was a span of 18 bases. This CDR3 contains 14 residues. CDR1 is SGHRS, CDR2 YFSETQ, per germline. CDR3 sequence: CASSNRTGYGGYTF. The CDR3 coding sequence is TGCGCCAGCAGCAATAGGACCGGGTACGGAGGCTACACCTTC. The variable domain in full, completed from reference TRBV5-1 and TRBJ1-2, reads KAGVTQTPRYLIKTRGQQVTLSCSPISGHRSVSWYQQTPGQGLQFLFEYFSETQRNKGNFPGRFSGRQFSNSRSEMNVSTLELGDSALYLCASSNRTGYGGYTFGSGTRLTVV.

V is TRBV5-1 and J is TRBJ2-4; D call uncertain. TRBJ2-7 matches the DNA end more closely, so the J call is doubtful. Germline V gene sequence: CDR1 SGHRS, CDR2 YFSETQ. There are 15 residues in the CDR3. The CDR3 protein is CASSLEGPDPYEQYF. Written as DNA, the CDR3 is TGCGCCAGCAGCTTGGAAGGGCCGGACCCCTACGAGCAGTACTTC.

This clonotype turned up a few times. The V call is TRBV29-1, the J call TRBJ1-1; D not resolved. Germline V gene data show CDR1 as SQVTM and CDR2 as ANQGSEA. V shed 0 bases and J shed 4 bases, with 18 bases lying between them. The CDR3 length is 16 residues. CDR3 sequence reads: CSVEDPRSGGPTEAFF. The CDR3 DNA follows: TGCAGCGTTGAAGATCCACGGTCCGGCGGACCCACTGAAGCTTTCTTT.

Worth noting for this clonotype: The junction departs from germline at one end; a sequencing error may be responsible. V is TRBV7-9 and J is TRBJ2-7, with 8 bases lining up with TRBD1. The assigned J gene may be wrong: the sequence end matches TRBJ2-5 better. The CDR3 has 14 residues. CDR1 is SEHNR, CDR2 FQNEAQ, per germline (reference sequence). The CDR3 reads CSSSSGQGKETQYF. The CDR3 DNA sequence: TGTTCCAGCAGCTCCGGACAGGGTAAAGAGACCCAGTACTTC.

This chain joins TRBV6-2 or TRBV6-3 and TRBJ2-1; 12 bases agree with TRBD2. This CDR3 is 18 amino acids long. CDR1 and CDR2 from the germline V gene are MNHEY and SVGEGT. Germline trimming cut 6 bases from V and 3 bases from J; bases unmatched to any gene: 12. CDR3 region: CASSPTSGGQFFYNEQFF. The CDR3 DNA reads TGTGCCAGCAGCCCGACTAGCGGGGGCCAATTCTTCTACAATGAGCAGTTCTTC.